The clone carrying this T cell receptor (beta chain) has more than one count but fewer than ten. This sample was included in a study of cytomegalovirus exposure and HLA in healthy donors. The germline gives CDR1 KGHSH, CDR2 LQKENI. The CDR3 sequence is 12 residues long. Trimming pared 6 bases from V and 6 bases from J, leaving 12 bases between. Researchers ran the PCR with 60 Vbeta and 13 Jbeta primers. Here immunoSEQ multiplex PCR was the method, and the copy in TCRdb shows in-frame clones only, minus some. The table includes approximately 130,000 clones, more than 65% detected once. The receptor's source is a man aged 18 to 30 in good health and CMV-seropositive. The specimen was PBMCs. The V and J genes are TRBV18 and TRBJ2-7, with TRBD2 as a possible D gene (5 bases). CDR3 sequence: CASSSDFSEQYF. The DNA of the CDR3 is TGTGCCAGCTCGTCGGACTTTTCCGAGCAGTACTTC.